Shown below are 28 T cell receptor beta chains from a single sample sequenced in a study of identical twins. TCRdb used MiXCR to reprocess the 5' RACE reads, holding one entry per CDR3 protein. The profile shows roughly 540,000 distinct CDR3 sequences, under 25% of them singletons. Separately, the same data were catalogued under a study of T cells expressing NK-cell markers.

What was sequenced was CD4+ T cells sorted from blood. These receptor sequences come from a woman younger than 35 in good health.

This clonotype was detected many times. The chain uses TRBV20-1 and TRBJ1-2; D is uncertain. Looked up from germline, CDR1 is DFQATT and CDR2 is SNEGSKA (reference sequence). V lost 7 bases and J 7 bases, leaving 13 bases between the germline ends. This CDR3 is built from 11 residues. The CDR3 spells CSVKKSAGYTF. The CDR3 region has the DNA TGCAGTGTGAAGAAGTCGGCTGGCTACACCTTC.

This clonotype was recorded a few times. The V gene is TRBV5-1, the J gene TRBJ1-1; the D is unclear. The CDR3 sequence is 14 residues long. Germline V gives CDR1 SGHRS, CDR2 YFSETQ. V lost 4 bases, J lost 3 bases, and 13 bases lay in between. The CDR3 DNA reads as TGCGCCAGCAGCCTCTGGGCGATGGACACTGAAGCTTTCTTT. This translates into CASSLWAMDTEAFF.

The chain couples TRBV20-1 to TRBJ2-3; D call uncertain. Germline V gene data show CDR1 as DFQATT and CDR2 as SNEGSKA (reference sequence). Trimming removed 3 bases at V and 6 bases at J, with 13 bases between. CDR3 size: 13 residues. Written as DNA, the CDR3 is TGCAGTGCTAGCGGAGCCAGTCTGGATACGCAGTATTTT. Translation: CSASGASLDTQYF.

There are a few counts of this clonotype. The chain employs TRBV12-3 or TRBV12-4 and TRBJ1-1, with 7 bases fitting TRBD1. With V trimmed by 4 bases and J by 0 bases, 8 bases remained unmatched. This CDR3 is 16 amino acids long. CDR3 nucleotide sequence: TGTGCCAGCAGTTCCTACAGGGGATCCATGAACACTGAAGCTTTCTTT. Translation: CASSSYRGSMNTEAFF.

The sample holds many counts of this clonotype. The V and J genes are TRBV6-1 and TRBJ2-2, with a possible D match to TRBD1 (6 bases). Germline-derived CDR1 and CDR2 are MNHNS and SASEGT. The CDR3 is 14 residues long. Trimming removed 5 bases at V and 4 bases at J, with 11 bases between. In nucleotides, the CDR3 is TGTGCCAGCAGTCCTCCCAGGGGCACCGGGGAGCTGTTTTTT. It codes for CASSPPRGTGELFF.

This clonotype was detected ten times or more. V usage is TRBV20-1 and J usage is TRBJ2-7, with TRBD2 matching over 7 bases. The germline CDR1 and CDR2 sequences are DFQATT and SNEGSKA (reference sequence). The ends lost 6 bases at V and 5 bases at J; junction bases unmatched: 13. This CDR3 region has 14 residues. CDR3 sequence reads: CSAVPGTNDHEQYF. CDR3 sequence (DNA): TGCAGTGCCGTCCCCGGGACTAACGACCACGAGCAGTACTTC.

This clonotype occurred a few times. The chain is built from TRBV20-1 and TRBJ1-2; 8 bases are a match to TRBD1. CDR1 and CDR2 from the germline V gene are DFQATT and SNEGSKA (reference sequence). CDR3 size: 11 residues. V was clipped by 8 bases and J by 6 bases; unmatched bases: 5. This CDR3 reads CSPGQGDGYTF. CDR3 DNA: TGCAGTCCCGGACAGGGAGATGGCTACACCTTC.

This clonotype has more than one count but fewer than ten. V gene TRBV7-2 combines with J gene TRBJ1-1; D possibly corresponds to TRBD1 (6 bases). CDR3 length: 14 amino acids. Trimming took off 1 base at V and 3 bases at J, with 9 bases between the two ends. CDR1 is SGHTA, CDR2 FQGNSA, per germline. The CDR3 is CASSLGQVYTEAFF. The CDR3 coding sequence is TGTGCCAGCAGCTTAGGACAGGTCTACACTGAAGCTTTCTTT.

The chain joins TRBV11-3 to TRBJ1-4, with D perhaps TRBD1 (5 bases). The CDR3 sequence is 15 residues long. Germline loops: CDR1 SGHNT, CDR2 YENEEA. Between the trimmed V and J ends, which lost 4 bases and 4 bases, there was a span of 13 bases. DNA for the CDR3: TGTGCCAGCAGCTCTTCCGGGGCCTTTAATGAAAAACTGTTTTTT. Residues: CASSSSGAFNEKLFF.

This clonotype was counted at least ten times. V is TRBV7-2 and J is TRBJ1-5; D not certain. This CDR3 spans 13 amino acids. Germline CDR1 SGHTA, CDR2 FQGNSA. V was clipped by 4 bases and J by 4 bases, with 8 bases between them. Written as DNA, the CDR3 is TGTGCCAGCAGCTCCTCAGGAAATCAGCCCCAGCATTTT. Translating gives CASSSSGNQPQHF.

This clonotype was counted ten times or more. This CDR3 is CASSSGSLGTNYGYTF. As DNA, the CDR3 is TGCGCCAGCAGCTCCGGGTCCCTAGGAACTAACTATGGCTACACCTTC. The chain employs TRBV5-1 and TRBJ1-2; no clear D. This CDR3 is built from 16 residues. V dropped 3 bases and J dropped 0 bases, with 15 bases sitting between them. The germline V gene encodes CDR1 SGHRS and CDR2 YFSETQ.

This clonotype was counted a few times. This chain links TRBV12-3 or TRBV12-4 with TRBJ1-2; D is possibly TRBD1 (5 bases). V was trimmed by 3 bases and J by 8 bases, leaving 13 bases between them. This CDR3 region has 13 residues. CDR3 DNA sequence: TGTGCCAGCAGTTTGGTGGAGGGGCGCGGCTACACCTTC. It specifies CASSLVEGRGYTF.

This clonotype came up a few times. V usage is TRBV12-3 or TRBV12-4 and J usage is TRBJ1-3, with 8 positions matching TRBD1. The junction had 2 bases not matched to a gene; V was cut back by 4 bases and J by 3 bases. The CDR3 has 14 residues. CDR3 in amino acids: CASSSDRGGNTIYF. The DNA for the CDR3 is TGTGCCAGCAGTTCCGACAGGGGTGGAAACACCATATATTTT.

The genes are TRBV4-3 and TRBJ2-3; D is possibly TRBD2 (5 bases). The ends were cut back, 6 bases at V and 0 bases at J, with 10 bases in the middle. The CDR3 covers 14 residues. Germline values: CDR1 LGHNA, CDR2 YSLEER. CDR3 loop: CASSPDWSTDTQYF. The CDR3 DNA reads TGCGCCAGCAGTCCGGACTGGAGCACAGATACGCAGTATTTT.

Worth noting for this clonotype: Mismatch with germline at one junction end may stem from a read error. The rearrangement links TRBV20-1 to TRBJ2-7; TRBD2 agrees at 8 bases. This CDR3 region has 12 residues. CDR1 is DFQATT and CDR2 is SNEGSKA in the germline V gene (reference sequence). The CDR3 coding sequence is TGCAGTGCTACAAGTACAGGCGGGGGGTCGGACTTC. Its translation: CSATSTGGGSDF.

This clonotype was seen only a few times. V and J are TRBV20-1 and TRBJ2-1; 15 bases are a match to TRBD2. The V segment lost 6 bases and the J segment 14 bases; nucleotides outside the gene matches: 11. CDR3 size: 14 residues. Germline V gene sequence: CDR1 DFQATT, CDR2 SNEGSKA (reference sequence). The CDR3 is CSAPMGLAGGLEFF. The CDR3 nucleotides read TGCAGTGCCCCGATGGGACTAGCGGGGGGTTTGGAGTTCTTC.

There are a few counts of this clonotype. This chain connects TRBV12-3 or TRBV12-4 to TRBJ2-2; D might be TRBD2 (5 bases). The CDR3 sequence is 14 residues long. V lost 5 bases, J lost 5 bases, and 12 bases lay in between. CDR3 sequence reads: CASSKLLATGELFF. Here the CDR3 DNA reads TGTGCCAGCAGTAAACTCCTAGCAACCGGGGAGCTGTTTTTT.

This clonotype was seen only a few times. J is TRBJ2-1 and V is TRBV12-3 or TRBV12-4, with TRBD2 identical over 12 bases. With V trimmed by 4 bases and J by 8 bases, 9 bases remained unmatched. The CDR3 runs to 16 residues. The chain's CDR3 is CASSYRLAGVRDEQFF. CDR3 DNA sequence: TGTGCCAGCAGTTATAGACTAGCGGGAGTGAGAGATGAGCAGTTCTTC.

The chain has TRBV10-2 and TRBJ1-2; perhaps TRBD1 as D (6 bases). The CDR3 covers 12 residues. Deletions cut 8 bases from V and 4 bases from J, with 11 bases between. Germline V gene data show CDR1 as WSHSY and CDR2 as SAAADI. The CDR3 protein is CASRQELYGYTF. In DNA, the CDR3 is TGCGCCAGCCGACAGGAACTCTATGGCTACACCTTC.

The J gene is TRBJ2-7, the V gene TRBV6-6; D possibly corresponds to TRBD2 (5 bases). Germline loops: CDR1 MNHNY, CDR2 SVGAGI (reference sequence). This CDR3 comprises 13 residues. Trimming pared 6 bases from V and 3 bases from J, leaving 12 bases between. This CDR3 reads CASSHGESYEQYF. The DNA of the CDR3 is TGTGCCAGCAGCCACGGGGAGAGCTACGAGCAGTACTTC.

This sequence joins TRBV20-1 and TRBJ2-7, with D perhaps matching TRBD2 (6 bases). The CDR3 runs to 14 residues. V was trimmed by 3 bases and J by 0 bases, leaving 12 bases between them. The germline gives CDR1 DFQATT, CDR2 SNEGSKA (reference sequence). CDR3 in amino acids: CSARGSGPSYEQYF. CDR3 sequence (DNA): TGCAGTGCTAGGGGTAGCGGCCCCTCCTACGAGCAGTACTTC.

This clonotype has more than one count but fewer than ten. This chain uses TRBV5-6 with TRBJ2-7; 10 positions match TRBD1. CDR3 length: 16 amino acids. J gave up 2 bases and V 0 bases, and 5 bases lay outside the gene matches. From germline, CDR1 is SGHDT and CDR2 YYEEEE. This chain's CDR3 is CASSLAVTGGTYEQYF. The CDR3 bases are TGTGCCAGCAGCTTGGCGGTGACAGGGGGCACCTACGAGCAGTACTTC. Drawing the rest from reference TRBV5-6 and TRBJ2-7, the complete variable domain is DAGVTQSPTHLIKTRGQQVTLRCSPKSGHDTVSWYQQALGQGPQFIFQYYEEEERQRGNFPDRFSGHQFPNYSSELNVNALLLGDSALYLCASSLAVTGGTYEQYFGPGTRLTVT.

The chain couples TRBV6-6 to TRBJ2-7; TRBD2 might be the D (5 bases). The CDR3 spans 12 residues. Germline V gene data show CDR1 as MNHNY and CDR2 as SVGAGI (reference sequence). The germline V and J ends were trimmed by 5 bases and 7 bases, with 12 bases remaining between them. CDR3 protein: CASSEGPREQYF. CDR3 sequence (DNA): TGTGCCAGCAGTGAGGGCCCTAGGGAGCAGTACTTC.

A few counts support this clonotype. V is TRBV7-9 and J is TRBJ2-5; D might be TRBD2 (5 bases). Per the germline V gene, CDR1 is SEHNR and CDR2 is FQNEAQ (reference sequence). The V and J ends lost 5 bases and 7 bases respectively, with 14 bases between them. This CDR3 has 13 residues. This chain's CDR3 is CASSDWSRGTQYF. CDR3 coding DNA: TGTGCCAGCAGCGACTGGTCCCGGGGGACCCAGTACTTC.

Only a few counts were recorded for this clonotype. The CDR3 spells CASSEVKSGTGPYEQYF. CDR3 bases: TGTGCCAGCAGTGAAGTCAAATCCGGGACAGGGCCCTACGAGCAGTACTTC. This chain connects TRBV25-1 to TRBJ2-7, with 9 bases that match TRBD1. Germline V gene lookup returns CDR1 MGHDK and CDR2 SYGVNS. This CDR3 is built from 17 residues. J lost 2 bases, V lost 2 bases, and 10 bases had no gene match.

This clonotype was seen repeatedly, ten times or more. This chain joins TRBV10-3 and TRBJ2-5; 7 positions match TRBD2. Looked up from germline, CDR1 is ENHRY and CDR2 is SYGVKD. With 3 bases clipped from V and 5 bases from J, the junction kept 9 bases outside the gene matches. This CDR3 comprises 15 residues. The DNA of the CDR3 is TGTGCCATCAGTGAAACGCGGGAGCGTTTGGAGACCCAGTACTTC. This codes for CAISETRERLETQYF.

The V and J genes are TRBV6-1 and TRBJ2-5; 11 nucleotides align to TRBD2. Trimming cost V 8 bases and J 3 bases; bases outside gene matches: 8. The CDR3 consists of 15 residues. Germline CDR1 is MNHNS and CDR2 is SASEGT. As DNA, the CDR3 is TGTGCCAGCCTGAAGGGGACTAGCGGAAAAGAGACCCAGTACTTC. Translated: CASLKGTSGKETQYF.

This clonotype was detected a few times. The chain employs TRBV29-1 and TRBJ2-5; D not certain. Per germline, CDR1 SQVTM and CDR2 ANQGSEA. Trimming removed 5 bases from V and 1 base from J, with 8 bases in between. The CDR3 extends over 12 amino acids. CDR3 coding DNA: TGCAGCGTTTCTTCAGGCCAAGAGACCCAGTACTTC. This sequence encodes CSVSSGQETQYF.